Listed here are 26 T cell receptor beta chains from one sample, sequenced in a study of a mutant IDH1 vaccine in newly diagnosed glioma. The sample's time point: baseline, week 1 (first vaccination visit). Noted treatment: pre-vaccination baseline after standard-of-care therapy. Assay: immunoSEQ multiplex PCR; the TCRdb copy retains only in-frame clones and omits some. Among over 45,000 clones, around 90% were seen once, and the ten largest hold 2.5% to 3%. The specimen comprised PBMCs, sampled from a glioma patient treated with radiotherapy, temozolomide or both. These receptors were taken from a man aged 50-59 years with glioma.

The chain uses TRBV11-3 and TRBJ2-7; no clear D. With 0 bases removed from V and 5 bases from J, the gap between germline ends came to 5 bases. This CDR3 contains 12 residues. CDR1 is SGHNT, CDR2 YENEEA, per germline. DNA for the CDR3: TGTGCCAGCAGCTTAGATCCCAACGAGCAGTACTTC. The encoded protein is CASSLDPNEQYF.

The chain recombines TRBV5-8 with TRBJ1-5; a weak D match, TRBD1 (6 bases). Per germline, CDR1 SGHTS and CDR2 YDEGEE. The CDR3 has 15 amino acids. The V end was cut by 4 bases, the J end by 0 bases, with 11 bases between. The chain's CDR3 is CASSPRGYSNQPQHF. The CDR3 DNA is TGTGCCAGCAGCCCGAGGGGGTATAGCAATCAGCCCCAGCATTTT.

The rearrangement joins TRBV6-6 to TRBJ1-4; D is possibly TRBD1 (5 bases). The germline gives CDR1 MNHNY, CDR2 SVGAGI (reference sequence). The V and J ends lost 6 bases and 3 bases respectively, with 11 bases between them. CDR3 length: 14 residues. CDR3: CASSWGPANEKLFF. DNA for the CDR3: TGTGCCAGCAGCTGGGGACCGGCTAATGAAAAACTGTTTTTT.

This chain uses TRBV10-3 with TRBJ1-1, with D unresolved. Per the germline V gene, CDR1 is ENHRY and CDR2 is SYGVKD. The CDR3 contains 16 residues. V lost 3 bases, J lost 4 bases, and 18 bases lay in between. This CDR3 reads CAISDLDDGGRTEAFF. In nucleotides, the CDR3 is TGTGCCATCAGTGACCTCGACGACGGCGGGCGCACTGAAGCTTTCTTT.

The J gene is TRBJ2-7, the V gene TRBV28, with D perhaps matching TRBD1 (5 bases). The CDR3 covers 16 residues. V dropped 2 bases and J dropped 1 base, with 15 bases sitting between them. The V gene's germline CDR1 is MDHEN and CDR2 SYDVKM. CDR3 protein: CASSLGAGAQSYEQYF. CDR3 in DNA: TGTGCCAGCAGTTTAGGGGCTGGAGCGCAATCCTACGAGCAGTACTTC.

This chain uses TRBV5-1 with TRBJ2-1; TRBD2 might be the D (6 bases). Trimming removed 2 bases from V and 5 bases from J, with 20 bases in between. The germline gives CDR1 SGHRS, CDR2 YFSETQ. The CDR3 is made up of 17 amino acids. DNA of the CDR3: TGCGCCAGCAGCTTCGGAGTACGACTAGGAGGAAACAATGAGCAGTTCTTC. Translating gives CASSFGVRLGGNNEQFF.

In this sample, this clone turned up once. This chain links TRBV6-6 with TRBJ2-1, with D perhaps matching TRBD1 (5 bases). Germline V gene lookup returns CDR1 MNHNY and CDR2 SVGAGI (reference sequence). Trimming took 4 bases from V and 5 from J, leaving 18 bases between them. The CDR3 consists of 16 residues. CDR3: CASSSLGVAYNNEQFF. The CDR3, as DNA: TGTGCCAGCAGTTCCTTAGGGGTAGCCTATAACAATGAGCAGTTCTTC.

The V and J genes are TRBV5-1 and TRBJ2-7; D ambiguous. CDR1 and CDR2 (germline): SGHRS, YFSETQ. The CDR3 length is 14 residues. Trimming left V 6 bases short and J 1 base short, with 14 bases between. The CDR3 spells CASKPGLGSYEQYF. CDR3 in DNA: TGCGCCAGCAAACCGGGTCTGGGGTCCTACGAGCAGTACTTC.

This chain uses TRBV7-8 with TRBJ2-5; D may be TRBD2 (5 bases). The ends were cut back, 5 bases at V and 5 bases at J, with 9 bases in the middle. The CDR3 has 12 residues. Germline V gives CDR1 SGHVS, CDR2 FQNEAQ. The CDR3 region has the DNA TGTGCCAGCAGCGGCGGGCAGGAGACCCAGTACTTC. Translating it yields CASSGGQETQYF.

The rearrangement links TRBV5-1 to TRBJ2-5; D is ambiguous. This CDR3 has 12 amino acids. Germline V gene data show CDR1 as SGHRS and CDR2 as YFSETQ. The ends were cut back, 1 base at V and 0 bases at J, with 1 base in the middle. CDR3 region: CASSLNQETQYF. CDR3 DNA: TGCGCCAGCAGCTTGAACCAAGAGACCCAGTACTTC.

The rearrangement links TRBV18 to TRBJ1-5; D is undetermined. The CDR3 totals 15 residues. Germline V gene sequence: CDR1 KGHSH, CDR2 LQKENI. V lost 3 bases to trimming and J lost 6 bases, with 15 bases between them. CDR3 nucleotides: TGTGCCAGCTCACCTAGCGCGGCGGACGGTCAGCCCCAGCATTTT. This encodes CASSPSAADGQPQHF.

The V gene is TRBV27, the J gene TRBJ2-2, with TRBD2 matching 11 bases. Germline trimming cut 5 bases from V and 0 bases from J; bases unmatched to any gene: 2. This CDR3 region has 16 residues. Germline V lookup: CDR1 MNHEY, CDR2 SMNVEV (reference sequence). The CDR3 DNA reads TGTGCCAGCAGTGTTAGCGGGAGGGCGAACACCGGGGAGCTGTTTTTT. It specifies CASSVSGRANTGELFF.

V usage is TRBV7-8 and J usage is TRBJ2-7, with a tentative D call TRBD1 (5 bases). Germline V gene data show CDR1 as SGHVS and CDR2 as FQNEAQ. The CDR3 consists of 13 residues. Trimming shortened V by 1 base and J by 6 bases, and 10 bases separated the two germline ends. Written as DNA, the CDR3 is TGTGCCAGCAGCTTAGACAGGTCGGGCGAGCAGTACTTC. It encodes CASSLDRSGEQYF. Drawing the rest from reference TRBV7-8 and TRBJ2-7, the complete variable domain is GAGVSQSPRYKVAKRGQDVALRCDPISGHVSLFWYQQALGQGPEFLTYFQNEAQLDKSGLPSDRFFAERPEGSVSTLKIQRTQQEDSAVYLCASSLDRSGEQYFGPGTRLTVT.

This clone was seen a few times. This rearrangement joins TRBV7-2 to TRBJ2-7; 14 bases agree with TRBD2. The germline CDR1 and CDR2 sequences are SGHTA and FQGNSA. The CDR3 has 14 amino acids. V lost 3 bases to trimming and J lost 6 bases; unmatched junction nucleotides: 1. CDR3 region: CASSLTSGGAEQYF. The CDR3 DNA reads TGTGCCAGCAGCTTGACTAGCGGGGGGGCCGAGCAGTACTTC.

The chain combines TRBV28 with TRBJ2-7; tentative D call: TRBD2 (6 bases). The CDR3 length is 17 residues. The ends were cut back, 3 bases at V and 4 bases at J, with 22 bases in the middle. Germline V lookup: CDR1 MDHEN, CDR2 SYDVKM. CDR3 DNA: TGTGCCAGCAGTTTCCAGCAGGGAGGCAGTTCATTTTACGAGCAGTACTTC. This codes for CASSFQQGGSSFYEQYF.

The rearrangement uses TRBV9 and TRBJ2-7; D possibly corresponds to TRBD1 (8 bases). The germline V gene encodes CDR1 SGDLS and CDR2 YYNGEE. This CDR3 spans 17 amino acids. V was trimmed by 0 bases and J by 0 bases, leaving 16 bases between them. The CDR3 DNA is TGTGCCAGCAGCGTAGCCGCCACAGGGGGGGGCTCCTACGAGCAGTACTTC. As protein: CASSVAATGGGSYEQYF.

This chain connects TRBV9 to TRBJ1-1; D unclear. Germline assignment: CDR1 SGDLS and CDR2 YYNGEE. CDR3 size: 13 residues. The V end was cut by 0 bases, the J end by 5 bases, with 8 bases between. CDR3 in DNA: TGTGCCAGCAGCGTAGGTTGGGAGACTGAAGCTTTCTTT. It translates to CASSVGWETEAFF.

This clone has more than one count but fewer than ten. The chain joins TRBV9 to TRBJ2-7, with TRBD1 matching 9 bases. Per the germline V gene, CDR1 is SGDLS and CDR2 is YYNGEE. Unmatched junction bases numbered 6, after V lost 4 bases and J lost 1 base. The CDR3 is made up of 15 amino acids. The CDR3 loop reads CASSLTGQGSYEQYF. The DNA of the CDR3 is TGTGCCAGCAGCCTCACGGGACAGGGTTCCTACGAGCAGTACTTC. Complete variable domain (other parts from reference TRBV9 and TRBJ2-7): DSGVTQTPKHLITATGQRVTLRCSPRSGDLSVYWYQQSLDQGLQFLIQYYNGEERAKGNILERFSAQQFPDLHSELNLSSLELGDSALYFCASSLTGQGSYEQYFGPGTRLTVT.

This chain joins TRBV12-5 and TRBJ2-3; D ambiguous. Per the germline V gene, CDR1 is LGHNT and CDR2 is FRNRAP. Trimming took off 5 bases at V and 0 bases at J, with 3 bases between the two ends. The CDR3 length is 12 residues. CDR3 loop: CASGPSTDTQYF. In DNA form, the CDR3 reads TGTGCTAGTGGTCCAAGCACAGATACGCAGTATTTT.

The CDR3 DNA reads as TGTGCCTGGAGTCCCCCGACTAGCGGGAGCACAGATACGCAGTATTTT. It codes for CAWSPPTSGSTDTQYF. This rearrangement joins TRBV30 to TRBJ2-3; 10 nucleotides line up with TRBD2. The junction had 5 bases not matched to a gene; V was cut back by 2 bases and J by 0 bases. Looked up from germline, CDR1 is GTSNPN and CDR2 is SVGIG (reference sequence). The CDR3 spans 16 residues.

The chain is built from TRBV2 and TRBJ2-1, with TRBD1 matching over 8 bases. This CDR3 contains 13 residues. The germline CDR1 and CDR2 sequences are SNHLY and FYNNEI. After removal of 6 bases from V and 7 bases from J, the junction contained 5 bases not matched to a gene. The CDR3 reads CASRQGGRNEQFF. The CDR3 DNA reads TGTGCCAGCAGACAGGGGGGCCGAAATGAGCAGTTCTTC. Full variable domain (remainder filled in from reference TRBV2 and TRBJ2-1): EPEVTQTPSHQVTQMGQEVILRCVPISNHLYFYWYRQILGQKVEFLVSFYNNEISEKSEIFDDQFSVERPDGSNFTLKIRSTKLEDSAMYFCASRQGGRNEQFFGPGTRLTVL.

The chain joins TRBV27 to TRBJ2-7, with 11 bases lining up with TRBD1. Trimming removed 2 bases from V and 4 bases from J; junction bases left unmatched: 7. The CDR3 contains 16 residues. Germline CDR1 and CDR2: MNHEY and SMNVEV (reference sequence). Written as DNA, the CDR3 is TGTGCCAGCAGTTTACCCGGACAGGGGGCGCCGTACGAGCAGTACTTC. As protein: CASSLPGQGAPYEQYF.

The chain links TRBV9 to TRBJ2-3, with 9 bases matching TRBD1. There are 15 residues in the CDR3. Looked up from germline, CDR1 is SGDLS and CDR2 is YYNGEE. The junction had 5 bases not matched to a gene; V was cut back by 3 bases and J by 3 bases. CDR3 amino acids: CASSGRDRDTDTQYF. The DNA of the CDR3 is TGTGCCAGCAGCGGCCGGGACAGGGATACAGATACGCAGTATTTT.

J is TRBJ2-3 and V is TRBV10-3; 7 bases map to TRBD2. Germline V CDR1 and CDR2: ENHRY, SYGVKD. V gave up 6 bases and J gave up 2 bases; unmatched junction bases: 8. The CDR3 runs to 15 residues. The CDR3 DNA is TGTGCCATCAGCCTAACTAGCGACTACACAGATACGCAGTATTTT. It translates to CAISLTSDYTDTQYF.

The chain combines TRBV2 with TRBJ1-2; D is ambiguous. Germline V gene data show CDR1 as SNHLY and CDR2 as FYNNEI. Trimming took 3 bases from V and 1 from J, leaving 9 bases between them. The CDR3 consists of 14 residues. The CDR3 loop reads CASSEGRINYGYTF. The DNA of the CDR3 is TGTGCCAGCAGTGAGGGGAGAATTAACTATGGCTACACCTTC. The full variable domain, with the rest looked up from reference TRBV2 and TRBJ1-2, is EPEVTQTPSHQVTQMGQEVILRCVPISNHLYFYWYRQILGQKVEFLVSFYNNEISEKSEIFDDQFSVERPDGSNFTLKIRSTKLEDSAMYFCASSEGRINYGYTFGSGTRLTVV.

A remark on this clone: Other DNA sequences in the same sample also yield this CDR3. The chain employs TRBV5-1 and TRBJ2-3; D possibly corresponds to TRBD2 (6 bases). Germline V gene sequence: CDR1 SGHRS, CDR2 YFSETQ. The CDR3 spans 14 residues. Trimming removed 4 bases from V and 1 base from J, with 10 bases in between. For the CDR3, the DNA is TGCGCCAGCAGCGGAGGGGACCGCACAGATACGCAGTATTTT. Residues: CASSGGDRTDTQYF.